Below, one T cell receptor beta chain is given with its context. A second PCR of 7 to 11 cycles used a sample-barcoded 5' primer and a J-beta primer mix. TCRdb re-derived calls from the 5' RACE reads in MiXCR, one entry per CDR3 protein. The sample has about 780,000 distinct CDR3 sequences, around 45% seen once. The CDR3 totals 14 residues. V lost 6 bases and J 12 bases, leaving 27 bases between the germline ends. Per the germline V gene, CDR1 is SQVTM and CDR2 is ANQGSEA. This sample is drawn from a study of blood T cells in healthy people across ages. Source material: blood. V usage is TRBV29-1 and J usage is TRBJ2-7; D assignment may be TRBD1 or TRBD2 (6 bases each). The source of this sequence is an elderly man in good health. The CDR3 DNA reads as TGCAGCGTAAGAGGGACTGAGGGGGGAGAGACCCGGTACTTC. Encoded protein: CSVRGTEGGETRYF.